These T cell receptor beta chains were read from a single sample in a study of patients and donors after allogeneic stem cell transplantation. TCRdb itself ran the RT-PCR reads through MiXCR, one entry per CDR3 protein. The sample lists 87,000 or so distinct CDR3 sequences; about 5% were seen once. The sequencing sample was made of blood, either unsorted or a sorted T cell fraction (not recorded which). These receptors came from a human donor who was either an allogeneic HSCT recipient or a stem cell or donor lymphocyte infusion donor (not recorded which). It is not recorded whose cells these are; they may come from a transplant donor. The CDR3 runs from the conserved cysteine through the conserved F or W. The order of the fields is CDR3 protein, V gene, clone size. Size values are once, few and many counts, or a class for expanded clones, and some rows have none.

CDR3aa: CSAREGRLAGGEQYF
v_gene: TRBV20-1
abundance: many

CDR3aa: CASSKPSSNYGYTF
v_gene: TRBV5-4
abundance: few

CDR3aa: CARGTDNTGELFF
v_gene: TRBV6-1
abundance: many

CDR3aa: CAISERRTGGSNTGELFF
v_gene: TRBV10-3
abundance: few

CDR3aa: CSALRVGAKNIQYF
v_gene: TRBV20-1
abundance: .

CDR3aa: CASSTRTEASPLHF
v_gene: TRBV6-1
abundance: many

CDR3aa: CSAPRAVRDTEAFF
v_gene: TRBV20-1
abundance: many

CDR3aa: CASSEWGGLTPDTQYF
v_gene: TRBV6-1
abundance: few

CDR3aa: CAWEKTSGNTEAFF
v_gene: TRBV30
abundance: many

CDR3aa: CASSFLAGTGINEQFF
v_gene: TRBV6-5
abundance: few

CDR3aa: CASSHYTFNRVGYQPQHF
v_gene: TRBV12-3/TRBV12-4
abundance: medium-sized

CDR3aa: CASSLAASGGNEQFF
v_gene: TRBV12-3/TRBV12-4
abundance: .

CDR3aa: CASSVYVTGNYGYTF
v_gene: TRBV9
abundance: many

CDR3aa: CASSQGQGAGAGELFF
v_gene: TRBV4-1
abundance: many

CDR3aa: CASSLSGTSGINEQFF
v_gene: TRBV28
abundance: few

CDR3aa: CASSPSRQGFREQFF
v_gene: TRBV7-3
abundance: few

CDR3aa: CASSNTTYEQYF
v_gene: TRBV6-2/TRBV6-3
abundance: many

CDR3aa: CASSEAGTTLNEQFF
v_gene: TRBV2
abundance: many

CDR3aa: CASSPRGRTSGSLLQFF
v_gene: TRBV19
abundance: many

CDR3aa: CASSWGPEKAFF
v_gene: TRBV12-3/TRBV12-4
abundance: .

CDR3aa: CASREGEETQYF
v_gene: TRBV28
abundance: many

CDR3aa: CASSIFGSSYNEQFF
v_gene: TRBV19
abundance: .

CDR3aa: CASSLEGDLYEQYF
v_gene: TRBV5-1
abundance: medium-sized

CDR3aa: CASSPFPGRGLEELFF
v_gene: TRBV4-1
abundance: many

CDR3aa: CASSESRVPRGYTF
v_gene: TRBV10-1
abundance: many

CDR3aa: CASSIYRAGRRNTEAFF
v_gene: TRBV19
abundance: few

CDR3aa: CASTKKLGMPTEAFF
v_gene: TRBV7-2
abundance: many

CDR3aa: CASSLALGSRTDTQYF
v_gene: TRBV5-4
abundance: .

CDR3aa: CASKWAQGGNSPLHF
v_gene: TRBV28
abundance: few

CDR3aa: CSARDPGPTTF
v_gene: TRBV20-1
abundance: many

CDR3aa: CASSFLSSSYNEQFF
v_gene: TRBV7-2
abundance: many

CDR3aa: CSAFSDLGTDTQYF
v_gene: TRBV20-1
abundance: many